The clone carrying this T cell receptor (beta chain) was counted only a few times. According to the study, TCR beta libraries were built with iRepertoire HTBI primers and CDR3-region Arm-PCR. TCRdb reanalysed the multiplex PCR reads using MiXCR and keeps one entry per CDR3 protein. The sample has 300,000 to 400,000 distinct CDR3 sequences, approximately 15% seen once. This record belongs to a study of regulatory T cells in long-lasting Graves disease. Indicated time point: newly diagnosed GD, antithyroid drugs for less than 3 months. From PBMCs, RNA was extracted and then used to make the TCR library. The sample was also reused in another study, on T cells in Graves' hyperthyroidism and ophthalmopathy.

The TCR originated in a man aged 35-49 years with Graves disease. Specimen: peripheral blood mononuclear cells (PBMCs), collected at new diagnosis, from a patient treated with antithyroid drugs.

CDR3 DNA: TGTGCCAGCAGCACGCTCGGGGGAGCCAACAATGAGCAGTTCTTC. This translates into CASSTLGGANNEQFF. The chain recombines TRBV7-3 with TRBJ2-1; a possible D gene is TRBD2 (6 bases). CDR1 SGHTA and CDR2 FQGTGA come from the germline V gene. V shed 5 bases and J shed 5 bases, with 16 bases lying between them. This CDR3 contains 15 residues.